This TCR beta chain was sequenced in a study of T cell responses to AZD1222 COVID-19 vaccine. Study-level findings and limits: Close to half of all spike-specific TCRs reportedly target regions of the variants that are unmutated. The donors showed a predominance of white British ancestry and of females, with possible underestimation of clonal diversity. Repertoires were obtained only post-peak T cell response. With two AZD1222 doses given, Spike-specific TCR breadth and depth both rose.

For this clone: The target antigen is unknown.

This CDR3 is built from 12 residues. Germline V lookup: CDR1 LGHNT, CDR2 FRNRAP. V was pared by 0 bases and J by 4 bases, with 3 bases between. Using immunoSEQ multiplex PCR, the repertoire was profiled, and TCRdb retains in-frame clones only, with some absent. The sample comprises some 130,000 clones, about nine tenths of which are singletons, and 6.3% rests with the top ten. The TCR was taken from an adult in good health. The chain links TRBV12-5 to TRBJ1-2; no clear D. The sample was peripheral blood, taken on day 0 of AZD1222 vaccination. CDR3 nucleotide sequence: TGTGCTAGTGGTTTGGTCTTCTATGGCTACACCTTC. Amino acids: CASGLVFYGYTF.